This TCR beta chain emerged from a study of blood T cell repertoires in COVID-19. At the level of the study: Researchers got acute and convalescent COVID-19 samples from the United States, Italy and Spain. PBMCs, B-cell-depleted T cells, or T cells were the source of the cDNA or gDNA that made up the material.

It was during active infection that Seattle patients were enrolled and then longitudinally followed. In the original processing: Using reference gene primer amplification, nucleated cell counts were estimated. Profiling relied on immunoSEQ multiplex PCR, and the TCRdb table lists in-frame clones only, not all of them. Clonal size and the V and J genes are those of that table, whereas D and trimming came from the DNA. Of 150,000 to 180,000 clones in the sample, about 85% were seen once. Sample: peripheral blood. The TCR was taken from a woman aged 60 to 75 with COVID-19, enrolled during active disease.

The CDR3 spells CASSIGVGTAGANVLTF. CDR3 nucleotide sequence: TGTGCCAGTAGTATTGGCGTCGGGACAGCTGGGGCCAACGTCCTGACTTTC. The V gene is TRBV19, the J gene TRBJ2-6; 7 nucleotides align to TRBD1. This CDR3 region has 17 residues. Germline CDR1 and CDR2: LNHDA and SQIVND (reference sequence). V lost 3 bases, J lost 2 bases, and 7 bases stayed unmatched.